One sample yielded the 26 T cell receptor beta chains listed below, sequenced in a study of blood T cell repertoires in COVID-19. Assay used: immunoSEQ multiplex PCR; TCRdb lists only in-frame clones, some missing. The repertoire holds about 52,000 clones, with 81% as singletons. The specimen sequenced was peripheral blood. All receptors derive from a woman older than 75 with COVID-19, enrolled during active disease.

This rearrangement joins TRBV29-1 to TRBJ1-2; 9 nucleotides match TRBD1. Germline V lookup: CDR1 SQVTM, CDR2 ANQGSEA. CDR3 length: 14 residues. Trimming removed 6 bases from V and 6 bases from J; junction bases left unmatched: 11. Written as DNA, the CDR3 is TGCAGCGTGCACCTAACAGGGGGCTTAAATGGCTACACCTTC. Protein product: CSVHLTGGLNGYTF.

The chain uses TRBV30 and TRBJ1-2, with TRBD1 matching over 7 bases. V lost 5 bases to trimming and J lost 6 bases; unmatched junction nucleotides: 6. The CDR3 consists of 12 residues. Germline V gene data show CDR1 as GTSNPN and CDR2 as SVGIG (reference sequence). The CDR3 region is CAWEGGGNGYTF. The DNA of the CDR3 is TGTGCCTGGGAAGGGGGCGGGAATGGCTACACCTTC.

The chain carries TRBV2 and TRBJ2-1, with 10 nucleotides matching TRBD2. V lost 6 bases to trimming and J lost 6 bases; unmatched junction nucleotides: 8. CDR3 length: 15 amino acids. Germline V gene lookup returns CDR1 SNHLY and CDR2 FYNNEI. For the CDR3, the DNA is TGTGCCAGCAGCCAAGGAACTAGCGGGGTCAATGAGCAGTTCTTC. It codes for CASSQGTSGVNEQFF.

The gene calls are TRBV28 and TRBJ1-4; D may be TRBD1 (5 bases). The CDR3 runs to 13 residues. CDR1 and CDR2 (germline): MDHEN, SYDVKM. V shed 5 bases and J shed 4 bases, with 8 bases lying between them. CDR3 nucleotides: TGTGCCAGCAGTGTCGACAGTAATGAAAAACTGTTTTTT. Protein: CASSVDSNEKLFF.

Written as DNA, the CDR3 is TGTGCCAGCAGCTTAAGCGCGAATCAGCCCCAGCATTTT. Protein product: CASSLSANQPQHF. The chain has TRBV7-9 and TRBJ1-5; D is undetermined. In germline, CDR1 is SEHNR, CDR2 FQNEAQ (reference sequence). The CDR3 runs to 13 residues. Trimming left V 2 bases short and J 4 bases short, with 6 bases between.

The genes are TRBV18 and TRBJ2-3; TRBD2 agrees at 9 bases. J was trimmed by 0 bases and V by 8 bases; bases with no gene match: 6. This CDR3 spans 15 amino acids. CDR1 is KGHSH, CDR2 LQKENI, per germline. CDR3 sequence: CASVGLAHSTDTQYF. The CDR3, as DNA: TGTGCCAGCGTTGGACTAGCGCATAGCACAGATACGCAGTATTTT.

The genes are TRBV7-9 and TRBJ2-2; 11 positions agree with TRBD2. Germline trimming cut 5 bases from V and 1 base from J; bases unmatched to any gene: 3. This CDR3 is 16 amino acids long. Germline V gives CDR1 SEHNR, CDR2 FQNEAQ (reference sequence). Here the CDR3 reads CASSPTSGRNTGELFF. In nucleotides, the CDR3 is TGTGCCAGCAGCCCCACTAGCGGGAGGAACACCGGGGAGCTGTTTTTT. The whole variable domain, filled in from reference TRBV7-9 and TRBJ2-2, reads DTGVSQNPRHKITKRGQNVTFRCDPISEHNRLYWYRQTLGQGPEFLTYFQNEAQLEKSRLLSDRFSAERPKGSFSTLEIQRTEQGDSAMYLCASSPTSGRNTGELFFGEGSRLTVL.

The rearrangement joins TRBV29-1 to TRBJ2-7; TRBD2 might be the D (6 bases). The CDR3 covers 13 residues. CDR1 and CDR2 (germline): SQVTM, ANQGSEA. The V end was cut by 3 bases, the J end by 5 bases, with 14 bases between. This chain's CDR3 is CSVDEGGGHEQYF. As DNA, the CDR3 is TGCAGCGTTGATGAGGGAGGCGGCCACGAGCAGTACTTC.

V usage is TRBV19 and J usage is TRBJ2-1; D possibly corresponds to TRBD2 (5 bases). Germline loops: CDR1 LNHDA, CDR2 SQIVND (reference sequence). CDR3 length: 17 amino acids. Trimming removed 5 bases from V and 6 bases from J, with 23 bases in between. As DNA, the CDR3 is TGTGCCAGTAGTCCGACCCGGAATTCGCTACGGGGCAATGAGCAGTTCTTC. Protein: CASSPTRNSLRGNEQFF.

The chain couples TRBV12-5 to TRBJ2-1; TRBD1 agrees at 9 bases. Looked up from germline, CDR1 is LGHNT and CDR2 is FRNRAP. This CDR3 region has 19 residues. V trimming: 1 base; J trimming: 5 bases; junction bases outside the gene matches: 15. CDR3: CASGLDRTGVRGRNNEQFF. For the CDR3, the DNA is TGTGCTAGTGGTTTGGACAGGACAGGGGTACGGGGCAGAAACAATGAGCAGTTCTTC.

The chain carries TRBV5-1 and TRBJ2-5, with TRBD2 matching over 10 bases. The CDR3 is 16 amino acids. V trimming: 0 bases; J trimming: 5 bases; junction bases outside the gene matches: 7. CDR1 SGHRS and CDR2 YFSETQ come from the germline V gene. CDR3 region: CASSLATLAGVETQYF. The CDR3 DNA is TGCGCCAGCAGCTTGGCAACGCTAGCGGGAGTTGAGACCCAGTACTTC. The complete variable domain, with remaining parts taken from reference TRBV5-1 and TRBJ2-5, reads KAGVTQTPRYLIKTRGQQVTLSCSPISGHRSVSWYQQTPGQGLQFLFEYFSETQRNKGNFPGRFSGRQFSNSRSEMNVSTLELGDSALYLCASSLATLAGVETQYFGPGTRLLVL.

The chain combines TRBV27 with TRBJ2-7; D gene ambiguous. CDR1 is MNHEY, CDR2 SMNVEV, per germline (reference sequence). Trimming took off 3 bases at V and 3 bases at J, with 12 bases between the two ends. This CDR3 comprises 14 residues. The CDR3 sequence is CASSFSLGVYEQYF. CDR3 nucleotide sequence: TGTGCCAGCAGTTTCTCACTCGGTGTCTACGAGCAGTACTTC.

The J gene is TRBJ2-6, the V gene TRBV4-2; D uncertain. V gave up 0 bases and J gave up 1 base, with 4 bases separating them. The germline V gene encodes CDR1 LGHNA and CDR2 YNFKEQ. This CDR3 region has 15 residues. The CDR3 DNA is TGTGCCAGCAGCCAAGATCCTTCTGGGGCCAACGTCCTGACTTTC. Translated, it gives CASSQDPSGANVLTF.

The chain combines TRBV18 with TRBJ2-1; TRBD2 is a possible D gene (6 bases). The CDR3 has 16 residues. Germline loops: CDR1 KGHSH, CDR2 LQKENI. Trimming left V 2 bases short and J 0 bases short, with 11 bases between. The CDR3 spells CASSPVDGSSYNEQFF. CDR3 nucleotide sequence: TGTGCCAGCTCACCAGTAGACGGGAGCTCCTACAATGAGCAGTTCTTC. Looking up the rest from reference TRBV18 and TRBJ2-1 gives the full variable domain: NAGVMQNPRHLVRRRGQEARLRCSPMKGHSHVYWYRQLPEEGLKFMVYLQKENIIDESGMPKERFSAEFPKEGPSILRIQQVVRGDSAAYFCASSPVDGSSYNEQFFGPGTRLTVL.

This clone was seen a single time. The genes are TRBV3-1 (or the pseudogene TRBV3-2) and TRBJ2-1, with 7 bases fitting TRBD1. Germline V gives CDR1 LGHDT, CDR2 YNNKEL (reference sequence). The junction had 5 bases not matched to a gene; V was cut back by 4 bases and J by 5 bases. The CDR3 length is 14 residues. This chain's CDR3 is CASSRRDRDNEQFF. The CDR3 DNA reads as TGTGCCAGCAGCCGCCGGGACAGAGACAATGAGCAGTTCTTC.

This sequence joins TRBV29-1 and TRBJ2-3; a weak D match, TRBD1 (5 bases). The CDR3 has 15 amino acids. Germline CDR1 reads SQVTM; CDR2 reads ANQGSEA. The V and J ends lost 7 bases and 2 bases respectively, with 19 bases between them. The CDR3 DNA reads TGCAGCGCCGATGGGGCGGAGCCTTACACAGATACGCAGTATTTT. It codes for CSADGAEPYTDTQYF.

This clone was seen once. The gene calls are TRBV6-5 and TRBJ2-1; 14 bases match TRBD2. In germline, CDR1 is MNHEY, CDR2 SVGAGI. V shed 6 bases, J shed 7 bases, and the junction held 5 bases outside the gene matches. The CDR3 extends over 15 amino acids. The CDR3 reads CASRATSGRANEQFF. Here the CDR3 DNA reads TGTGCCAGCAGGGCGACTAGCGGGAGGGCGAATGAGCAGTTCTTC.

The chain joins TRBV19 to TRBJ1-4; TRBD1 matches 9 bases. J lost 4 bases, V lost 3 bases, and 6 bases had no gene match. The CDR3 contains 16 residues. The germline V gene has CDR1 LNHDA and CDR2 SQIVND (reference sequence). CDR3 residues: CASSMRTGAVNEKLFF. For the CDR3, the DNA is TGTGCCAGTAGTATGCGGACAGGGGCTGTTAATGAAAAACTGTTTTTT.

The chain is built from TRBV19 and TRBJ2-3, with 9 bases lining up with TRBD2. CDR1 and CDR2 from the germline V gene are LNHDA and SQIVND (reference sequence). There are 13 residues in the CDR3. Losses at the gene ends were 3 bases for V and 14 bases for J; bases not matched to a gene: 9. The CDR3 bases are TGTGCCAGTAGTATCGGGCTAGCGGGACCGAGGTATTTT. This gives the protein CASSIGLAGPRYF.

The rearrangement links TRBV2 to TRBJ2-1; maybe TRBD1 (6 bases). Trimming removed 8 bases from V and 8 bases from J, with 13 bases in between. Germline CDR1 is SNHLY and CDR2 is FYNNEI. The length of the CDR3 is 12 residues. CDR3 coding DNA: TGTGCCAGCGATGCACAGGGTTATGAGCAGTTCTTC. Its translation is CASDAQGYEQFF.

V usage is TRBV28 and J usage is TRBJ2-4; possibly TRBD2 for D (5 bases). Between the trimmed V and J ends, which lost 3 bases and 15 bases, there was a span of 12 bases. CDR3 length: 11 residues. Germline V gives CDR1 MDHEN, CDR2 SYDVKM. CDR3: CASSFTRSLYF. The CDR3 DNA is TGTGCCAGCAGTTTCACTAGGTCCTTGTACTTC.

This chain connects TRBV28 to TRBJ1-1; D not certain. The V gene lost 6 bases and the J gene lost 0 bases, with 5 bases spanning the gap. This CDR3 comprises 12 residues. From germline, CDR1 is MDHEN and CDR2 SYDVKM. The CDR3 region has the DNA TGTGCCAGCAGAACGGTGAACACTGAAGCTTTCTTT. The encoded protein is CASRTVNTEAFF.

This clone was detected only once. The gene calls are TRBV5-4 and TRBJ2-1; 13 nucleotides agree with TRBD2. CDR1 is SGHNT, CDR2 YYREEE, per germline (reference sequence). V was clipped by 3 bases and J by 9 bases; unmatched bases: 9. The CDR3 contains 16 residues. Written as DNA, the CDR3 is TGTGCCAGCAGCTCAGGGACTAGCGGGATTCTCGGTGAGCAGTTCTTC. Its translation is CASSSGTSGILGEQFF.

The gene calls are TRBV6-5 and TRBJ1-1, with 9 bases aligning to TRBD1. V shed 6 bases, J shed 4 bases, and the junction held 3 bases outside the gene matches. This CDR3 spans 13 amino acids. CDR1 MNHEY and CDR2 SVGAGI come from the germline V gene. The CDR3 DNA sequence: TGTGCCAGCAGCTTACAGGGGGCCACTGAAGCTTTCTTT. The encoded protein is CASSLQGATEAFF.

As DNA, the CDR3 is TGTGCCAGCAGTTTAAGCAGGGGCGGCTACACCTTC. Encoded protein: CASSLSRGGYTF. This sequence joins TRBV28 and TRBJ1-2; possibly TRBD1 for D (6 bases). From germline, CDR1 is MDHEN and CDR2 SYDVKM. V was cut by 2 bases and J by 8 bases, with 9 bases left in between. The CDR3 covers 12 residues.

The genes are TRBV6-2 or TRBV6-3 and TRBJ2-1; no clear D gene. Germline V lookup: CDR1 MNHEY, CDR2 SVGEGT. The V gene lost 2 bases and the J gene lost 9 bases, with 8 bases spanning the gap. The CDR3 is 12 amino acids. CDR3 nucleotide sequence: TGTGCCAGCAGTTACCCCAGAAGTGAGCAGTTCTTC. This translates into CASSYPRSEQFF.